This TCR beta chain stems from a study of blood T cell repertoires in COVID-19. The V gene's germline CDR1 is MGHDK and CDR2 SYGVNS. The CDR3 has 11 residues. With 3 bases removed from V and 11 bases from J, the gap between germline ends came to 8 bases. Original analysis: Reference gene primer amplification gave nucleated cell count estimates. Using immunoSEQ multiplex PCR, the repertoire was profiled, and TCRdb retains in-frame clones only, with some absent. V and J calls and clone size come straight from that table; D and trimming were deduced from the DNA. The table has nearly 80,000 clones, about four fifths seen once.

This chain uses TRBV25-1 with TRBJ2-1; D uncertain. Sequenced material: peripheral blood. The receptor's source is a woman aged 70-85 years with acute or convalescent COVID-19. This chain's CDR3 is CASSDLGKQFF. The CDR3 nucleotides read TGTGCCAGCAGTGATCTAGGCAAGCAGTTCTTC.